This T cell receptor beta chain emerged from a study of T cell repertoires in cytomegalovirus infection. Study-level background: Well-studied HLA-B-restricted CMV epitopes were used in the study alongside recently identified HLA-C-restricted ones.

Germline CDR1 reads SGHVS; CDR2 reads FNYEAQ. The length of the CDR3 is 15 residues. Trimming cost V 7 bases and J 7 bases, with 20 bases left between them. This clonotype was seen a few times. Its antigen is still unknown. Study findings and constraints: HLA-C-restricted TCR beta clonotypes specific for CMV led the ex vivo response.

Using its own MiXCR run on the reads, TCRdb lists one record per CDR3 protein. The sample lists about 400,000 distinct CDR3 sequences; roughly a third were seen once. This specimen was cultured PBMCs, taken from culture after CMV antigen stimulation. The TCR sequence derives from a human donor in good health (CMV status not recorded). Some clones in this sample may be carry-over from other donors' samples. The chain links TRBV7-6 to TRBJ2-1; D is possibly TRBD2 (6 bases). The CDR3 DNA reads TGTGCCAGCACCACCCGGGTGGCGGGACGTAATGAGCAGTTCTTC. Protein sequence: CASTTRVAGRNEQFF.